These T cell receptor beta chains were read from a single sample in a study of T cell changes during pregnancy in multiple sclerosis. The repertoire was sequenced with immunoSEQ multiplex PCR; TCRdb's copy has only in-frame clones and lacks some. The table has approximately 61,000 clones, 88% seen once. The sample consisted of peripheral blood, taken in the first trimester of pregnancy. The receptors derive from a female donor with multiple sclerosis, enrolled in a pregnancy study. CDR3s include the opening cysteine and the closing phenylalanine or tryptophan. The D gene is left open where the match is weak.

V gene	J gene	D gene	CDR3 protein
TRBV30	TRBJ1-3	-	CAWIPIQGNTIYF
TRBV6-5	TRBJ2-1	-	CASSYSGQNPFF
TRBV7-2	TRBJ1-3	TRBD1	CASSLEGASGNTIYF
TRBV2	TRBJ2-5	-	CASSREGRQVGWETQYF
TRBV9	TRBJ1-3	TRBD1	CASSVDQGAGNTIYF
TRBV27	TRBJ2-1	TRBD2	CASSTIGGGNEQFF
TRBV19	TRBJ1-2	TRBD1	CASRLNRGYGYTF
TRBV11-3	TRBJ2-3	TRBD2	CASSEGTSGRAGSDTQYF
TRBV5-1	TRBJ1-1	-	CASSSSGGIEAFF
TRBV5-1	TRBJ2-1	TRBD2	CASSSGLAPNEQFF
TRBV7-9	TRBJ1-2	-	CASSLVAGGNYGYTF
TRBV12-5	TRBJ1-2	TRBD1	CASGHAPGGGPKRYTF
TRBV14	TRBJ1-1	TRBD1	CASSQGTPRTGDEAFF
TRBV7-2	TRBJ2-7	TRBD1	CASSGHRGVAYEQYF
TRBV4-2	TRBJ2-7	TRBD2	CASSQGTSPSYEQYF
TRBV5-5	TRBJ1-2	TRBD1	CASSFRQGDTVGYGYTF
TRBV7-9	TRBJ2-3	TRBD2	CASSKQSSGRSDTQYF
TRBV6-1	TRBJ2-1	-	CASSDAGTPRNEQFF
TRBV7-2	TRBJ2-5	-	CASSPKRGGETQYF
TRBV5-1	TRBJ2-2	TRBD2	CASSLGIAGVTGELFF
TRBV11-2	TRBJ2-7	-	CASSLISSGEQYF
TRBV6-1	TRBJ2-7	TRBD1	CASREQGGYEQYF
TRBV18	TRBJ1-2	-	CASSPPSRQSLSDGYTF
TRBV5-1	TRBJ2-7	TRBD2	CASSGLLAGGDEQYF
TRBV30	TRBJ2-2	TRBD1	CAWSVGQGMTGELFF
TRBV27	TRBJ2-7	-	CASSLLGSPEQYF
TRBV19	TRBJ2-6	TRBD1	CASTPYRDRVTSGANVLTF
TRBV19	TRBJ1-2	-	CASSIVPGVRPYGYTF
TRBV28	TRBJ1-5	TRBD1	CASSLALQGLSHQPQHF
TRBV5-1	TRBJ2-2	TRBD2	CASSHPGGDPGELFF
TRBV4-3	TRBJ2-2	TRBD2	CASSQDKRDYTGELFF
TRBV19	TRBJ1-5	-	CASMRANQPQHF
TRBV28	TRBJ2-7	-	CASSPRGSVYEQYF
TRBV14	TRBJ2-1	TRBD2	CASSQVPSGVNEQFF
TRBV7-9	TRBJ1-5	-	CASSPGGGGQPQHF
TRBV6-1	TRBJ2-7	-	CASNDYYEQYF
TRBV4-2	TRBJ1-2	-	CASSQSGPEPTYGYTF
TRBV20-1	TRBJ1-1	-	CSAPGTEAFF
TRBV30	TRBJ1-2	TRBD1	CAWRRDRGSGYTF